Listed below are T cell receptor beta chains from one sample, sequenced in a study of T cell responses to AZD1222 COVID-19 vaccine. Assay used: immunoSEQ multiplex PCR; TCRdb lists only in-frame clones, some missing. The sample lists roughly 100,000 clones, around nine tenths occurring once. This material consisted of peripheral blood, taken on day 0 of AZD1222 vaccination. These receptors were obtained from an adult in good health. Both conserved end residues are part of each CDR3. The D gene is left open where the match is weak. Clone sizes are given selectively: once, few, many, or a class where the clone is expanded.

abundance: -; d_gene: TRBD1; v_gene: TRBV11-1; j_gene: TRBJ1-2; CDR3aa: CASSLEGQGYGYTF; CDR3nt: TGTGCCAGCAGCCTTGAAGGACAGGGCTATGGCTACACCTTC
abundance: -; d_gene: -; v_gene: TRBV6-5; j_gene: TRBJ1-2; CDR3aa: CASLNRRYELDGYTF; CDR3nt: TGTGCCAGCTTGAACCGGAGATATGAGTTGGATGGCTACACCTTC
abundance: -; d_gene: -; v_gene: TRBV27; j_gene: TRBJ1-5; CDR3aa: CASQGVGQPQHF; CDR3nt: TGTGCCAGCCAGGGTGTGGGTCAGCCCCAGCATTTT
abundance: -; d_gene: TRBD1; v_gene: TRBV12-3/TRBV12-4; j_gene: TRBJ1-2; CDR3aa: CASTVHRGSGYTF; CDR3nt: TGTGCCAGCACCGTCCACAGGGGAAGTGGCTACACCTTC
abundance: few; d_gene: TRBD1; v_gene: TRBV10-3; j_gene: TRBJ1-1; CDR3aa: CAISETGGWNTEAFF; CDR3nt: TGTGCCATCAGTGAGACAGGGGGGTGGAACACTGAAGCTTTCTTT
abundance: -; d_gene: -; v_gene: TRBV11-2; j_gene: TRBJ1-2; CDR3aa: CASNPGTLGGYTF; CDR3nt: TGTGCCAGCAACCCCGGGACCCTTGGTGGCTACACCTTC
abundance: -; d_gene: -; v_gene: TRBV12-3/TRBV12-4; j_gene: TRBJ1-1; CDR3aa: CASSWGGWTEAFF; CDR3nt: TGTGCCAGCAGTTGGGGGGGCTGGACTGAAGCTTTCTTT
abundance: -; d_gene: TRBD1; v_gene: TRBV30; j_gene: TRBJ1-1; CDR3aa: CAWSVPRPDRRMNTEAFF; CDR3nt: TGTGCCTGGAGTGTACCCCGCCCGGACAGGAGGATGAACACTGAAGCTTTCTTT
abundance: -; d_gene: -; v_gene: TRBV2; j_gene: TRBJ1-2; CDR3aa: CASNADVRNYGYTF; CDR3nt: TGTGCCAGCAATGCCGATGTACGTAACTATGGCTACACCTTC
abundance: -; d_gene: TRBD2; v_gene: TRBV11-2; j_gene: TRBJ2-7; CDR3aa: CASSQGLAGGIYEQYF; CDR3nt: TGTGCCAGCAGCCAAGGACTAGCGGGGGGAATCTACGAGCAGTACTTC
abundance: -; d_gene: -; v_gene: TRBV5-4; j_gene: TRBJ1-5; CDR3aa: CASSLAGGNQPQHF; CDR3nt: TGTGCCAGCAGCTTGGCAGGCGGCAATCAGCCCCAGCATTTT
abundance: few; d_gene: -; v_gene: TRBV21-1; j_gene: TRBJ2-1; CDR3aa: CASSKEWKVLLGGQQFF; CDR3nt: TGTGCCAGCAGCAAAGAATGGAAGGTCTTATTGGGGGGTCAGCAGTTCTTC
abundance: -; d_gene: -; v_gene: TRBV6-5; j_gene: TRBJ1-1; CDR3aa: CASLQSTEAFF; CDR3nt: TGTGCCAGTCTACAGTCAACTGAAGCTTTCTTT
abundance: -; d_gene: TRBD1; v_gene: TRBV11-2; j_gene: TRBJ2-2; CDR3aa: CASSFTGTDTGELFF; CDR3nt: TGTGCCAGCAGCTTTACAGGGACAGACACCGGGGAGCTGTTTTTT
abundance: -; d_gene: -; v_gene: TRBV14; j_gene: TRBJ1-2; CDR3aa: CASSQVRRGAFGGYTF; CDR3nt: TGTGCCAGCAGCCAAGTCCGGCGCGGGGCTTTCGGGGGCTACACCTTC
abundance: once; d_gene: -; v_gene: TRBV5-1; j_gene: TRBJ2-2; CDR3aa: CASSEVGGTGELFF; CDR3nt: TGCGCCAGCAGCGAGGTAGGAGGGACCGGGGAGCTGTTTTTT
abundance: -; d_gene: -; v_gene: TRBV12-3/TRBV12-4; j_gene: TRBJ1-1; CDR3aa: CASSLRQPTEAFF; CDR3nt: TGTGCCAGCAGTTTAAGACAGCCCACTGAAGCTTTCTTT
abundance: once; d_gene: -; v_gene: TRBV3-1/TRBV3-2; j_gene: TRBJ1-3; CDR3aa: CASSQDLGGWSGNTIYF; CDR3nt: TGTGCCAGCAGCCAAGATTTAGGGGGATGGTCTGGGAACACCATATATTTT
abundance: -; d_gene: -; v_gene: TRBV28; j_gene: TRBJ2-1; CDR3aa: CASSSTGTEQFF; CDR3nt: TGTGCCAGCAGCAGTACTGGGACCGAGCAGTTCTTC
abundance: -; d_gene: -; v_gene: TRBV7-6; j_gene: TRBJ2-1; CDR3aa: CASSLGTGGSLNEQFF; CDR3nt: TGTGCCAGCAGCTTAGGGACGGGGGGCTCTCTCAATGAGCAGTTCTTC
abundance: -; d_gene: -; v_gene: TRBV4-1; j_gene: TRBJ1-4; CDR3aa: CASSQGGLGEKLFF; CDR3nt: TGCGCCAGCAGCCAAGGGGGGCTCGGTGAAAAACTGTTTTTT
abundance: -; d_gene: -; v_gene: TRBV19; j_gene: TRBJ2-2; CDR3aa: CASKDFRGDRTGELFF; CDR3nt: TGTGCCAGTAAGGATTTTAGGGGGGATCGCACCGGGGAGCTGTTTTTT
abundance: -; d_gene: -; v_gene: TRBV2; j_gene: TRBJ1-6; CDR3aa: CASSDREVSPLHF; CDR3nt: TGTGCCAGCAGTGACAGGGAGGTCTCACCCCTCCACTTT